This TCR beta chain was documented in a study of OX40 agonist ivuxolimab in advanced cancers. Study at large: At doses from 0.01 to 10 mg/kg, patients were given intravenous ivuxolimab every 2 weeks. Three patients had partial responses: one hepatocellular carcinoma, two cutaneous melanoma.

Study-wide results and caveats: At 0.1 to 3.0 mg/kg, clonal expansion of CD4+ and CD8+ blood T cells had occurred by week 6.

The CDR3 is 16 amino acids. Per germline, CDR1 MNHEY and CDR2 SMNVEV (reference sequence). V lost 2 bases and J lost 3, with 16 bases in between. Concerning this clone itself: The target antigen is unknown.

The repertoire was sequenced with immunoSEQ multiplex PCR; TCRdb's copy has only in-frame clones and lacks some. The sample includes some 30,000 clones, around 90% of them seen just once. The material sequenced was CD4+ or CD8+ T cells sorted from blood, taken in a trial of the OX40 agonist ivuxolimab. The chain uses TRBV27 and TRBJ1-1; maybe TRBD1 (6 bases). The receptor was isolated from an adult with an advanced solid tumor such as melanoma, head and neck, liver or kidney cancer. The CDR3 spells CASSLTGLGRDTEAFF. CDR3 nucleotide sequence: TGTGCCAGCAGTTTAACAGGGCTAGGGCGGGACACTGAAGCTTTCTTT.